This is a list of T cell receptor beta chains from one sample in a study of T cell changes during pregnancy in multiple sclerosis. The repertoire was sequenced with immunoSEQ multiplex PCR; TCRdb's copy has only in-frame clones and lacks some. This table holds some 2,200 clones, around 80% found once. The sequenced material came from CD4+ T cells from PBMCs (not recorded whether the cells were cultured). All receptors come from a female patient with multiple sclerosis, enrolled in a pregnancy study. Some clones in this sample may be carry-over from other donors' samples. The conserved cysteine and the conserved F or W are not part of the CDR3 here. The order of the fields is V gene, J gene, CDR3 protein.

>TRBV5-1|TRBJ2-7
ASRFTPGGTSYEQY
>TRBV12-5|TRBJ2-2
ASVSTGRTGELF
>TRBV2|TRBJ2-1
ASSAGTEEF
>TRBV7-2|TRBJ1-4
ASSLGGQRNEKLF
>TRBV19|TRBJ1-2
ASRLNYRAPDYGYT
>TRBV25-1|TRBJ2-2
ASRDHRDTGELF
>TRBV7-2|TRBJ1-2
ASSLWGPDGYT
>TRBV6-6|TRBJ1-1
ASRLSPLKAF
>TRBV20-1|TRBJ2-7
SAREYTEQY
>TRBV7-9|TRBJ2-6
ASSKYSYHEQSRANVLT
>TRBV6-5|TRBJ1-2
ASSYSNRIYT
>TRBV29-1|TRBJ1-2
SAGTGGDYGYT
>TRBV2|TRBJ2-7
ASSARQVQY
>TRBV28|TRBJ1-1
ASRLIDTEAF
>TRBV6-6|TRBJ1-2
ASSYSADRGYT
>TRBV18|TRBJ2-6
ASSPPTGANVLT
>TRBV28|TRBJ2-2
ASSLISGTGELF
>TRBV6-5|TRBJ1-2
ASSPPMDRGGGYT
>TRBV13|TRBJ2-3
ASSLRLAGGSTDTQY
>TRBV7-2|TRBJ2-3
ASSLARGSHTDTQY
>TRBV30|TRBJ1-2
AWSVGGSNQFGYT
>TRBV2|TRBJ2-2
ASTAVGELF
>TRBV19|TRBJ2-3
ASSIRWESTDTQY
>TRBV19|TRBJ1-3
ASTKGLGNTIY
>TRBV6-6|TRBJ2-1
ASSYSGDRF
>TRBV29-1|TRBJ2-3
SVYDPDSPADTQY
>TRBV6-5|TRBJ1-3
ASRPRDNGNTIY
>TRBV30|TRBJ1-1
AWSPQQGSVTEAF